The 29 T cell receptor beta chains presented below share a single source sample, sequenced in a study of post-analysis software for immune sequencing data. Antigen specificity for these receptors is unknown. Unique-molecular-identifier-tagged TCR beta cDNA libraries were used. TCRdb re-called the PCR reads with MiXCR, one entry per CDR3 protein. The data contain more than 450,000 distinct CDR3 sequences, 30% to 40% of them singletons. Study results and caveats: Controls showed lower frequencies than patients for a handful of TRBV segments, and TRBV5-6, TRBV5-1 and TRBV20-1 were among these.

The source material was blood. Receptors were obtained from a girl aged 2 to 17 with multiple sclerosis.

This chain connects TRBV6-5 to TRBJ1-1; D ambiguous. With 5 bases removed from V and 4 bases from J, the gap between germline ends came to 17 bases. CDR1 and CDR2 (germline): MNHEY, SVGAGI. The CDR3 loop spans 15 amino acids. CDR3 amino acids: CASSHPGRGGTEAFF. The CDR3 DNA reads TGTGCCAGCAGTCACCCTGGACGCGGCGGCACTGAAGCTTTCTTT.

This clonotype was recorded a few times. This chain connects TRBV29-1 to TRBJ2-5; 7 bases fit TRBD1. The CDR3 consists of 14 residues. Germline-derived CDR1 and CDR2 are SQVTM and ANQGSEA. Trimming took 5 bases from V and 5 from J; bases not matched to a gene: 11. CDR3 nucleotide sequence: TGCAGCGTTCTGGGCCTGACAGGGTTGGAGACCCAGTACTTC. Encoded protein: CSVLGLTGLETQYF.

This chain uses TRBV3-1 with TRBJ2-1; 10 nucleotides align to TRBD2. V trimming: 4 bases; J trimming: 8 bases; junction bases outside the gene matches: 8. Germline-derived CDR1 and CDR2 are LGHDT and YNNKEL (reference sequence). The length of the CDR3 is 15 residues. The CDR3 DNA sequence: TGTGCCAGCAGCCGAGGGGGACTAGCGCGTCATGAGCAGTTCTTC. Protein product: CASSRGGLARHEQFF.

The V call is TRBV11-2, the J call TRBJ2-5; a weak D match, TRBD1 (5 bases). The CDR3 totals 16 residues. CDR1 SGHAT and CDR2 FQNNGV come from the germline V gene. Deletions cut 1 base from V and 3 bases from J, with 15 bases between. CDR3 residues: CASSLVGQGGEETQYF. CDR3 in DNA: TGTGCCAGCAGCTTAGTAGGGCAGGGTGGCGAAGAGACCCAGTACTTC.

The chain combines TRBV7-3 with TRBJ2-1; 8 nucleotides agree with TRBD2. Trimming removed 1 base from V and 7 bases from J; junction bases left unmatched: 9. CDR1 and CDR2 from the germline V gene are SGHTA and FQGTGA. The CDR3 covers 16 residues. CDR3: CASSLIGRGAGNEQFF. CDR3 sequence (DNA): TGTGCCAGCAGCTTAATAGGGCGGGGGGCCGGGAATGAGCAGTTCTTC. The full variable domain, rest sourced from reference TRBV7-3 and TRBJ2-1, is GAGVSQTPSNKVTEKGKYVELRCDPISGHTALYWYRQSLGQGPEFLIYFQGTGAADDSGLPNDRFFAVRPEGSVSTLKIQRTERGDSAVYLCASSLIGRGAGNEQFFGPGTRLTVL.

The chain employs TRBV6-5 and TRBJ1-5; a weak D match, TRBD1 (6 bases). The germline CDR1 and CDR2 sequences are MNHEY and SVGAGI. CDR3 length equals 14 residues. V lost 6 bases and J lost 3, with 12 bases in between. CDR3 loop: CASRAGDINQPQHF. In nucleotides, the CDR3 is TGTGCCAGCAGGGCAGGGGACATCAATCAGCCCCAGCATTTT.

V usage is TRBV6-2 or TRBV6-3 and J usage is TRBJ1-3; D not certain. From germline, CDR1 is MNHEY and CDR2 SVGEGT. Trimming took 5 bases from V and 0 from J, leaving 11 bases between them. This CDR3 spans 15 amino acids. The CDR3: CASSRPQRSGNTIYF. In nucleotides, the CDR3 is TGTGCCAGCAGTCGACCACAGCGCTCTGGAAACACCATATATTTT.

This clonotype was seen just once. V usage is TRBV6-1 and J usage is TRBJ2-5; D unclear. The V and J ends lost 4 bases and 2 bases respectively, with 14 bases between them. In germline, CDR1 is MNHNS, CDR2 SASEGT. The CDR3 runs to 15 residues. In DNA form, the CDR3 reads TGTGCCAGCAGTGTGAAGGCAGTCTTACAAGAGACCCAGTACTTC. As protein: CASSVKAVLQETQYF.

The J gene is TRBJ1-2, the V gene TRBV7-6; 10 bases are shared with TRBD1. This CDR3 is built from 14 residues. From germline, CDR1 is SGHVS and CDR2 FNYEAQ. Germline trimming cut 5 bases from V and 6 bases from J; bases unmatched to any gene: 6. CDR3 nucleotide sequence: TGTGCCAGCAGCCCTGAGGGACAGGGGCATGGCTACACCTTC. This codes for CASSPEGQGHGYTF.

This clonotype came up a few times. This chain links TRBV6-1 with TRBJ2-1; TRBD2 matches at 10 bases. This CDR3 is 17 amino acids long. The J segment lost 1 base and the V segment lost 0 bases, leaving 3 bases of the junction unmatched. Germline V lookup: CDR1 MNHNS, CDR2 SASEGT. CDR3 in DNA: TGTGCCAGCAGTGAAGCTCCTAGCGGGAGTTCCTACAATGAGCAGTTCTTC. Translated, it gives CASSEAPSGSSYNEQFF.

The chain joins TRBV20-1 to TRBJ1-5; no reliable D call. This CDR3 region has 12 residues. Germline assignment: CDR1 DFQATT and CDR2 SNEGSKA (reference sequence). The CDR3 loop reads CRAGSTNQPQHF. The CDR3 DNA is TGCAGGGCCGGATCCACGAATCAGCCCCAGCATTTT.

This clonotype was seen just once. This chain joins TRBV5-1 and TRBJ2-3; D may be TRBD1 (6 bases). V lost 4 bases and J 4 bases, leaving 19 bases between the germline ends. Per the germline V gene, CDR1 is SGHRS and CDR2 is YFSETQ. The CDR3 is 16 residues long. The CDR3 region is CASSTQQGAVSDTQYF. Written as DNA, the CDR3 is TGCGCCAGCAGCACACAACAGGGAGCGGTGTCAGATACGCAGTATTTT. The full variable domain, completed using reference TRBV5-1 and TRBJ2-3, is KAGVTQTPRYLIKTRGQQVTLSCSPISGHRSVSWYQQTPGQGLQFLFEYFSETQRNKGNFPGRFSGRQFSNSRSEMNVSTLELGDSALYLCASSTQQGAVSDTQYFGPGTRLTVL.

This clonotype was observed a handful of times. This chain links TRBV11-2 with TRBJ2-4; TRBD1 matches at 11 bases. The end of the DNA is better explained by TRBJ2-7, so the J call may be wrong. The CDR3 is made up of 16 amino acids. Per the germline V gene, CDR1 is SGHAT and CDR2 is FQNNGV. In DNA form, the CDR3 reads TGTGCCAGCAGCCGATGGACAGGGGGCAGTCCCTACGAGCAGTACTTC. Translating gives CASSRWTGGSPYEQYF.

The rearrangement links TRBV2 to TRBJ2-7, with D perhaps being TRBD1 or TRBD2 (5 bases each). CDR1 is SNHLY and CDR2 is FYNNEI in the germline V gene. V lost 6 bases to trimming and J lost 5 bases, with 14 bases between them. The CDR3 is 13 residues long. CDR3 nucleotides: TGTGCCAGCAGGGGGACGCTGGGGAACGAGCAGTACTTC. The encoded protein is CASRGTLGNEQYF.

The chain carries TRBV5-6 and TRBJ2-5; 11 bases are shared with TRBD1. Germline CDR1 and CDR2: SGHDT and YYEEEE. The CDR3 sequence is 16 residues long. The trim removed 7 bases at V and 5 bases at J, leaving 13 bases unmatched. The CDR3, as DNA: TGTGCCAGCTCTCCATTGGGCGGGACAGGGGGTGAGACCCAGTACTTC. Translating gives CASSPLGGTGGETQYF.

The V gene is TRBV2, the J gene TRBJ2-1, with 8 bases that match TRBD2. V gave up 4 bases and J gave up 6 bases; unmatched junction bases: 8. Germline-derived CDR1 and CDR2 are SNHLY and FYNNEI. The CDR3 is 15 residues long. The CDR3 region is CASSVSGLVLNEQFF. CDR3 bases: TGTGCCAGCAGTGTTTCGGGACTAGTCCTCAATGAGCAGTTCTTC.

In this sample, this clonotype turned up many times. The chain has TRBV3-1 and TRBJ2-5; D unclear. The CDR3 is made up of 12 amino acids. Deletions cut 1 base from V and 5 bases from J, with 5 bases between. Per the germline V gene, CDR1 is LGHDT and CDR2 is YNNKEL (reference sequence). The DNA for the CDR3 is TGTGCCAGCAGCCAAGCGTCTGAGACCCAGTACTTC. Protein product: CASSQASETQYF.

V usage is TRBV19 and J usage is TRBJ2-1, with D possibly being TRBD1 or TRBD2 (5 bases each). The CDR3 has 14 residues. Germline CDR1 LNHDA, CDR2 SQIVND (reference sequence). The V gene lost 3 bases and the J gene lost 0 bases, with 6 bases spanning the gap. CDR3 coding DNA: TGTGCCAGTAGTATCGGGACCTCCTACAATGAGCAGTTCTTC. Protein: CASSIGTSYNEQFF.

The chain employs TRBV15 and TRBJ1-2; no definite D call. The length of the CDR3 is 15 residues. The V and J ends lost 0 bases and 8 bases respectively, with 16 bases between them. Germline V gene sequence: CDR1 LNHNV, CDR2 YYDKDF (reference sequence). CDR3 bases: TGTGCCACCAGCAGAGATTTGCGGGGTTCGGAAGGCTACACCTTC. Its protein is CATSRDLRGSEGYTF. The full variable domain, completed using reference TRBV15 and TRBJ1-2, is DAMVIQNPRYQVTQFGKPVTLSCSQTLNHNVMYWYQQKSSQAPKLLFHYYDKDFNNEADTPDNFQSRRPNTSFCFLDIRSPGLGDTAMYLCATSRDLRGSEGYTFGSGTRLTVV.

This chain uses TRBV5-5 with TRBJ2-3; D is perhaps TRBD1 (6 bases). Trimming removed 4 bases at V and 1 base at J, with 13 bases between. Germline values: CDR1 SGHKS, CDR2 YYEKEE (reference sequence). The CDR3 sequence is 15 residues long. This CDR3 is CASSTTGLGTDTQYF. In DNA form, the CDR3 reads TGTGCCAGCAGCACGACAGGACTGGGCACAGATACGCAGTATTTT.

CDR3 amino acids: CASSQLLGTGGPYEQYF. Here the CDR3 DNA reads TGTGCCAGCAGCCAACTTCTTGGGACAGGGGGGCCCTACGAGCAGTACTTC. V usage is TRBV21-1 and J usage is TRBJ2-7; TRBD1 is taken as the D call from the table, unchecked against the DNA. TRBV21-1 is labeled a pseudogene. The CDR3 consists of 17 residues.

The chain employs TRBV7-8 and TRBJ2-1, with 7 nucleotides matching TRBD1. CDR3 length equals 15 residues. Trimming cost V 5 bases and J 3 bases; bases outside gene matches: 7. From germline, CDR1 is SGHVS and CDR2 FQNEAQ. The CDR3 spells CASSIRTGDYNEQFF. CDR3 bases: TGTGCCAGCAGCATCCGGACAGGAGACTACAATGAGCAGTTCTTC. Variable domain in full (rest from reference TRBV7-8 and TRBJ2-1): GAGVSQSPRYKVAKRGQDVALRCDPISGHVSLFWYQQALGQGPEFLTYFQNEAQLDKSGLPSDRFFAERPEGSVSTLKIQRTQQEDSAVYLCASSIRTGDYNEQFFGPGTRLTVL.

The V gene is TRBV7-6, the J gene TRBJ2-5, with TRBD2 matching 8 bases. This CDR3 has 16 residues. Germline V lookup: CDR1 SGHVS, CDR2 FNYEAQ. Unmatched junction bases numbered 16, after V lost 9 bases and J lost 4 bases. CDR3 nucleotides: TGTGCCAGTCTGGGCATGGCGGGGGGCCTAGCAGAGACCCAGTACTTC. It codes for CASLGMAGGLAETQYF.

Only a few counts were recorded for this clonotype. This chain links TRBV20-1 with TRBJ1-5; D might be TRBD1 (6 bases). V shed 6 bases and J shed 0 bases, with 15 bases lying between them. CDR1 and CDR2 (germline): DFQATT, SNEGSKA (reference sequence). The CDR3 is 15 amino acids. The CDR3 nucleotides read TGCAGTGCCAGCCCGGACAGTAATAGCAATCAGCCCCAGCATTTT. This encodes CSASPDSNSNQPQHF.

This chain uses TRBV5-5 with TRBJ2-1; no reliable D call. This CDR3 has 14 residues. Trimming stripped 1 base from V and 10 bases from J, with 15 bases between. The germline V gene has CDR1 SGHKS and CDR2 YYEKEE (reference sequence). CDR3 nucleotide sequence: TGTGCCAGCAGCTTGAGGTACCCGACCTGGGAGCAGTTCTTC. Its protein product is CASSLRYPTWEQFF. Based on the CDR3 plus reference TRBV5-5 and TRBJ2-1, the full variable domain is DAGVTQSPTHLIKTRGQQVTLRCSPISGHKSVSWYQQVLGQGPQFIFQYYEKEERGRGNFPDRFSARQFPNYSSELNVNALLLGDSALYLCASSLRYPTWEQFFGPGTRLTVL.

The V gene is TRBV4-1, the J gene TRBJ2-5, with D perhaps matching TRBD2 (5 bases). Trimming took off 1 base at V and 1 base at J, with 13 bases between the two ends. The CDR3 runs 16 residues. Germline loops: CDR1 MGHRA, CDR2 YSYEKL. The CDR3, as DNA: TGCGCCAGCAGCCAAGGAAAGCGGAGCTCCCAAGAGACCCAGTACTTC. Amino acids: CASSQGKRSSQETQYF.

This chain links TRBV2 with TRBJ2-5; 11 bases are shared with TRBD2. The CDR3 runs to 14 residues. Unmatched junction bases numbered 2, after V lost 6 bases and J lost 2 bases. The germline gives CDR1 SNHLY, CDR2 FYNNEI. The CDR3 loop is CASRTSGVQETQYF. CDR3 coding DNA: TGTGCCAGCAGGACTAGCGGGGTACAAGAGACCCAGTACTTC.

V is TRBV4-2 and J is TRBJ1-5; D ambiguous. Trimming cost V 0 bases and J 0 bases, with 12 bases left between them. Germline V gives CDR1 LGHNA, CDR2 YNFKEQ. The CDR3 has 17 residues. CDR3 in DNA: TGTGCCAGCAGCCAAGATGGCCCAGGATATAGCAATCAGCCCCAGCATTTT. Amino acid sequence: CASSQDGPGYSNQPQHF.

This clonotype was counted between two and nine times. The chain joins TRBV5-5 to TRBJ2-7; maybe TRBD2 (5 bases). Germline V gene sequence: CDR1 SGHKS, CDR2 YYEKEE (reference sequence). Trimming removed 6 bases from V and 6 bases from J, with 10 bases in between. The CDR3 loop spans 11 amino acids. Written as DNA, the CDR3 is TGTGCCAGCACCGGGGATTCCGAGCAGTACTTC. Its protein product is CASTGDSEQYF.